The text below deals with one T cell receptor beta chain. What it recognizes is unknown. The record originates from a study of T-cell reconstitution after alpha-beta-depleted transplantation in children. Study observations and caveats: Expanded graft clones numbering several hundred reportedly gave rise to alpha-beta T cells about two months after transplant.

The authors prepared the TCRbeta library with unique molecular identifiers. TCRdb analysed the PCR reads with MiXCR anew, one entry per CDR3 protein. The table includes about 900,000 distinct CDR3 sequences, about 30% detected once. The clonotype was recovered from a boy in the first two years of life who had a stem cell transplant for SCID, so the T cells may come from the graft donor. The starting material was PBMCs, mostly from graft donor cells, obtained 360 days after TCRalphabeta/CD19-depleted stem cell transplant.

The chain's CDR3 is CASSVVAGGQETQYF. In nucleotides, the CDR3 is TGTGCCAGCAGTGTGGTAGCGGGGGGTCAAGAGACCCAGTACTTC. The chain carries TRBV2 and TRBJ2-5; 10 positions match TRBD2. This CDR3 comprises 15 residues. The junction had 4 bases not matched to a gene; V was cut back by 4 bases and J by 2 bases. Per the germline V gene, CDR1 is SNHLY and CDR2 is FYNNEI.